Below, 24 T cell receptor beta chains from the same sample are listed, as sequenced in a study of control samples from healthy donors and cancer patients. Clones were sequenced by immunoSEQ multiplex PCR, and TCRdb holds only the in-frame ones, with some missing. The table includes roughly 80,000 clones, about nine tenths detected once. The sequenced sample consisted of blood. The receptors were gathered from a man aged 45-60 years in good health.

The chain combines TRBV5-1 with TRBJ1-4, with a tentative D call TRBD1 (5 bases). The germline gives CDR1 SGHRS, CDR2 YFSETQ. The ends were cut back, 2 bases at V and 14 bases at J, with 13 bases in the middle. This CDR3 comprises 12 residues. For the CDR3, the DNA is TGCGCCAGCAGCTTTGATGGGGGACTTCTGTTTTTT. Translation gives CASSFDGGLLFF.

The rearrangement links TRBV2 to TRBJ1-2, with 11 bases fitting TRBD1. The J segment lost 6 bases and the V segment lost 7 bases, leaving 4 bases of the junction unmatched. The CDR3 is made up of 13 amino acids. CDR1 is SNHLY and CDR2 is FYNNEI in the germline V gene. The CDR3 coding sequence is TGTGCCAGCAACCAGGACAGGGGGCATGGCTACACCTTC. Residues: CASNQDRGHGYTF.

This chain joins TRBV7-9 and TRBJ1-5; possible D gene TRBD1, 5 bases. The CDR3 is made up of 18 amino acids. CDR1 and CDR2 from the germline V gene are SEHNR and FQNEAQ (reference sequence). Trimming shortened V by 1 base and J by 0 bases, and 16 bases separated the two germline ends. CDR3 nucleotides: TGTGCCAGCAGCTTAGGGACACGAAAATTCTATAGCAATCAGCCCCAGCATTTT. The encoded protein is CASSLGTRKFYSNQPQHF.

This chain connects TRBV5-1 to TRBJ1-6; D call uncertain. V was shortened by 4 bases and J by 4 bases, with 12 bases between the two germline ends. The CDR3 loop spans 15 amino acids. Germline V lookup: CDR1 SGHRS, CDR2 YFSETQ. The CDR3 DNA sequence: TGCGCCAGCAGCCTAGATGGGGTGTATAATTCACCCCTCCACTTT. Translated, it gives CASSLDGVYNSPLHF.

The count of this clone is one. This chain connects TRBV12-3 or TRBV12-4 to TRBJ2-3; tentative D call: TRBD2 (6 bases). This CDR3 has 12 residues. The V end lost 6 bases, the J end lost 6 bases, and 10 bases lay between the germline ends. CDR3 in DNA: TGTGCCAGCAGCTGGGACTCCGATACGCAGTATTTT. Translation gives CASSWDSDTQYF.

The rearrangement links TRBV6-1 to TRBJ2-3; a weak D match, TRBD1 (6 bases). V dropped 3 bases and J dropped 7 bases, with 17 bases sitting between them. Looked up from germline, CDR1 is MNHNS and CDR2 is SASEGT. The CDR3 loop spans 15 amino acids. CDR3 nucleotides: TGTGCCAGCAGTGAGGAGGACAGCCCCCTGAATACGCAGTATTTT. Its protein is CASSEEDSPLNTQYF.

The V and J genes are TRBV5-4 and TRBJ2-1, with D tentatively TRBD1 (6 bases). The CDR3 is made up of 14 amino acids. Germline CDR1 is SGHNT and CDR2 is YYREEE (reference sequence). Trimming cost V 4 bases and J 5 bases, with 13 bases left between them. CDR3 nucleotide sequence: TGTGCCAGCAGCCCTGGGACAAGAAACAATGAGCAGTTCTTC. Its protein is CASSPGTRNNEQFF.

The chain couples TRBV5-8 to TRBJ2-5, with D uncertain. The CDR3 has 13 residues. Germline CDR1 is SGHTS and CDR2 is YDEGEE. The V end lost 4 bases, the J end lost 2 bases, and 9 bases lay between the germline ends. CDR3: CASSAHIQETQYF. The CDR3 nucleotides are TGTGCCAGCAGCGCCCACATACAAGAGACCCAGTACTTC. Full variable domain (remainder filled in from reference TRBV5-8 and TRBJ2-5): EAGVTQSPTHLIKTRGQQATLRCSPISGHTSVYWYQQALGLGLQFLLWYDEGEERNRGNFPPRFSGRQFPNYSSELNVNALELEDSALYLCASSAHIQETQYFGPGTRLLVL.

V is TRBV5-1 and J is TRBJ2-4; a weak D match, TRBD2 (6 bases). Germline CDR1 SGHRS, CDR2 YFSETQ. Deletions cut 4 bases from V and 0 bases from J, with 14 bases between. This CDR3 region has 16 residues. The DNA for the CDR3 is TGCGCCAGCAGCCTGGTGGTCGGGGGAGCCAAAAACATTCAGTACTTC. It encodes CASSLVVGGAKNIQYF.

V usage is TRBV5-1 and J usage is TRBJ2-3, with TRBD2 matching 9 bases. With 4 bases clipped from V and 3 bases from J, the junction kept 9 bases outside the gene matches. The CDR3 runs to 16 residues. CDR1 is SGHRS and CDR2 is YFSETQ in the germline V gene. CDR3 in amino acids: CASSPRSSGATDTQYF. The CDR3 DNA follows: TGCGCCAGCAGCCCCCGATCTAGCGGGGCGACAGATACGCAGTATTTT.

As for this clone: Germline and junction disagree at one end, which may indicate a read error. The CDR3 region is CASSNTPGTWSF. In DNA, the CDR3 is TGTGCCAGCAGCAATACCCCCGGGACTTGGAGCTTC. The chain recombines TRBV7-2 with TRBJ2-7; tentatively, D is TRBD2 (6 bases). CDR1 is SGHTA, CDR2 FQGNSA, per germline. CDR3 length: 12 residues.

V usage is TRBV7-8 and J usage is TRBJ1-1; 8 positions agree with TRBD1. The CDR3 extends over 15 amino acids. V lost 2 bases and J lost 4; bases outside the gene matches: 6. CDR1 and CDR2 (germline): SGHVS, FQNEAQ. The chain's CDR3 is CASSLQTGVGTEAFF. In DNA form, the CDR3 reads TGTGCCAGCAGCTTACAGACAGGGGTTGGCACTGAAGCTTTCTTT.

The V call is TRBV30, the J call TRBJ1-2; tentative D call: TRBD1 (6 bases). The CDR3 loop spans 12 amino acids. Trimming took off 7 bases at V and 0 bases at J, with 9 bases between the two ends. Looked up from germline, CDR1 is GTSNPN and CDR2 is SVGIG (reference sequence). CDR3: CASDSPNYGYTF. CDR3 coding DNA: TGTGCCTCGGACAGCCCTAACTATGGCTACACCTTC.

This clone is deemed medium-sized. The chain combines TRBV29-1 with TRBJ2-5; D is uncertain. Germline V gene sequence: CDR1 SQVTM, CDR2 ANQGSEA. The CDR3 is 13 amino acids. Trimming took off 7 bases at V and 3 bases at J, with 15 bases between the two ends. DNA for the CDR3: TGCAGCGGAGTAGGGTGGGTGGAAGAGACCCAGTACTTC. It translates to CSGVGWVEETQYF.

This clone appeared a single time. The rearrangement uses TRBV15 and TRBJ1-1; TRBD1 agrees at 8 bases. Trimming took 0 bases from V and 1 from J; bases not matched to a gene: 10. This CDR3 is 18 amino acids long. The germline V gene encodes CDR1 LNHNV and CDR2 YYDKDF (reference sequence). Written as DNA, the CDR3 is TGTGCCACCAGCAGAGAAGGACAGGGCGTCAACCGGAACACTGAAGCTTTCTTT. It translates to CATSREGQGVNRNTEAFF.

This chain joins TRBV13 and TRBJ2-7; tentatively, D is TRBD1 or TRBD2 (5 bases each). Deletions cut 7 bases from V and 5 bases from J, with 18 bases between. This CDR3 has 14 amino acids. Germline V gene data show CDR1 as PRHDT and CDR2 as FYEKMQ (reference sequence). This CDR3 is CASTLRGPSNEQYF. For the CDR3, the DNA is TGTGCCAGCACCCTCCGGGGCCCCTCTAACGAGCAGTACTTC.

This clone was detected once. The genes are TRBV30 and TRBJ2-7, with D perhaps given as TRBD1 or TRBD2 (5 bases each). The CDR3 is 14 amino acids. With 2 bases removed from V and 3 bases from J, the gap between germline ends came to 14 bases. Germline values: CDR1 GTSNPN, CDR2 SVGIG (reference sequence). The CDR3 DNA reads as TGTGCCTGGAGTTGGGGCAGAGGGGTCTACGAGCAGTACTTC. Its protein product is CAWSWGRGVYEQYF.

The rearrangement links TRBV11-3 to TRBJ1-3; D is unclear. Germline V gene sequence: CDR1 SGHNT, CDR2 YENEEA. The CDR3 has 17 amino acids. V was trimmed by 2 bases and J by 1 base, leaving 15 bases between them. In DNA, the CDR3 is TGTGCCAGCAGCTTATCCCGGGCCACGTCGTCTGGAAACACCATATATTTT. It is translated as CASSLSRATSSGNTIYF.

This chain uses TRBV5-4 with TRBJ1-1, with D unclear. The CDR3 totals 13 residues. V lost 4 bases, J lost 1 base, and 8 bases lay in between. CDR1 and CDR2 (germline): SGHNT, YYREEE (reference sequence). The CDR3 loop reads CASSSTWNTEAFF. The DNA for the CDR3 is TGTGCCAGCAGCAGTACATGGAACACTGAAGCTTTCTTT.

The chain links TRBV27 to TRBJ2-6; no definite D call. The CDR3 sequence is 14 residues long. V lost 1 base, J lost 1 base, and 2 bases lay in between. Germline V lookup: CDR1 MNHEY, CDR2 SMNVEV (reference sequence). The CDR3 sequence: CASSLFSGANVLTF. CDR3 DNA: TGTGCCAGCAGTTTATTTTCTGGGGCCAACGTCCTGACTTTC.

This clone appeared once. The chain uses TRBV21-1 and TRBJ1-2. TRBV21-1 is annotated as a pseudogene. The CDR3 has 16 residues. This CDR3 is CASSKARPGANYGYTF. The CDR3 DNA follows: TGTGCCAGCAGCAAAGCGCGTCCGGGGGCGAACTATGGCTACACCTTC.

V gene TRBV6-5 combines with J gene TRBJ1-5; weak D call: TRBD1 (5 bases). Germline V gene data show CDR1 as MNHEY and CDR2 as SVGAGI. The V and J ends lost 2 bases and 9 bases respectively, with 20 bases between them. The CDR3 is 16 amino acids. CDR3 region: CASSYPDSYYLRPQHF. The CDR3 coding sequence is TGTGCCAGCAGTTACCCTGACAGCTACTACCTTCGGCCCCAGCATTTT.

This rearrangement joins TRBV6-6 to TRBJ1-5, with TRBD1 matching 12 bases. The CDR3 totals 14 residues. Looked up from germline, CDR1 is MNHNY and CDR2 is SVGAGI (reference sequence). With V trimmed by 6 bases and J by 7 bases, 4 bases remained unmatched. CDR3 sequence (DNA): TGTGCCAGCAGGGGACAGGGGGCTAACCAGCCCCAGCATTTT. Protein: CASRGQGANQPQHF.

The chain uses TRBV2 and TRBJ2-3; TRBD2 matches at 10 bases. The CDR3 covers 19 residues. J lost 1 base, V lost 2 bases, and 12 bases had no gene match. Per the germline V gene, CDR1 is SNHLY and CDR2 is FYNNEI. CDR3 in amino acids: CASSERGSGLAGGTDTQYF. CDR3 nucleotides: TGTGCCAGCAGTGAAAGGGGTTCGGGGCTAGCGGGGGGCACAGATACGCAGTATTTT.